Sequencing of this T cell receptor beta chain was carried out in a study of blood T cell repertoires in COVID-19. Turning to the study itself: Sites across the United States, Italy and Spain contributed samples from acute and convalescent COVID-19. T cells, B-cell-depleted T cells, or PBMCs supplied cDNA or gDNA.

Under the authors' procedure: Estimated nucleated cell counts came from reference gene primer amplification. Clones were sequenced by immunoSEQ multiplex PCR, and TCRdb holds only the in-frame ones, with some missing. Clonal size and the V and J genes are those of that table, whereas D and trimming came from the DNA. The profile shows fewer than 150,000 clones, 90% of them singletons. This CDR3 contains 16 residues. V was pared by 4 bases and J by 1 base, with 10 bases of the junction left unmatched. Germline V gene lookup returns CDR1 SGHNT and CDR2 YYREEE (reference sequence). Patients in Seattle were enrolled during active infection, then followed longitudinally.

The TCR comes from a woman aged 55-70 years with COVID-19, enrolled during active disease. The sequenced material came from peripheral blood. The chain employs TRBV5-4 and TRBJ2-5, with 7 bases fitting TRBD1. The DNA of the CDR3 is TGTGCCAGCAGCCGGTCCCCCGGGACAGTCCAAGAGACCCAGTACTTC. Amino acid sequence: CASSRSPGTVQETQYF.